What follows are 9 T cell receptor beta chains derived from one specimen sequenced in a study of human T cells and chemical hapten exposure. One entry per CDR3 protein results from TCRdb running MiXCR on the RACE reads. This sample yields tens of thousands of distinct CDR3 sequences, of which 8% to 10% are seen a single time; less than 4.5% belongs to the top ten. Time point denoted: pre-sensitization, week 0. This sample's treatment: therapeutic diphenylcyclopropenone sensitization with weekly scalp DPC. Sequencing was performed on whole blood, taken in connection with sensitization to the hapten diphenylcyclopropenone (DPC). Every receptor here comes from a middle-aged woman with alopecia areata. Some clones in this sample may be carry-over from other donors' samples.

This clonotype was seen many times. Mismatch with germline at one junction end may stem from a read error. The chain recombines TRBV7-2 with TRBJ2-1; TRBD1 might be the D (5 bases). Germline loops: CDR1 SGHTA, CDR2 FQGNSA. This CDR3 region has 14 residues. The CDR3 here is CASSLGVIGRDRRF. CDR3 nucleotide sequence: TGTGCCAGCAGCTTAGGGGTCATCGGCAGGGATCGTCGGTTC.

The chain carries TRBV11-2 and TRBJ2-7; tentatively, D is TRBD1 (6 bases). CDR1 SGHAT and CDR2 FQNNGV come from the germline V gene. The CDR3 runs 15 residues. The ends were cut back, 0 bases at V and 2 bases at J, with 11 bases in the middle. The CDR3 region has the DNA TGTGCCAGCAGCTTAGACCCCCGGGACACCTACGAGCAGTACTTC. Its protein product is CASSLDPRDTYEQYF.

A word on this clonotype: The junction departs from the called germline gene at one end, perhaps through a read error. As DNA, the CDR3 is TGCGCCAGCAGCCAAGGCGGGACAGGGATAGGTCACAGCTTC. Translated, it gives CASSQGGTGIGHSF. The chain couples TRBV4-1 to TRBJ1-2; 9 positions agree with TRBD1. This CDR3 region has 14 residues. Germline CDR1 and CDR2: MGHRA and YSYEKL.

This clonotype came up a few times. The J gene is TRBJ2-3, the V gene TRBV4-3, with a possible D match to TRBD2 (5 bases). The germline V gene encodes CDR1 LGHNA and CDR2 YSLEER. The CDR3 is 13 amino acids. The V and J ends lost 2 bases and 7 bases respectively, with 10 bases between them. CDR3 residues: CASSQRGSNTQYF. CDR3 coding DNA: TGCGCCAGCAGCCAAAGAGGGTCAAATACGCAGTATTTT.

At least ten counts were recorded for this clonotype. The chain combines TRBV10-3 with TRBJ2-2; D possibly corresponds to TRBD2 (7 bases). V was trimmed by 8 bases and J by 3 bases, leaving 19 bases between them. CDR3 size: 16 residues. Looked up from germline, CDR1 is ENHRY and CDR2 is SYGVKD. CDR3 residues: CAIARGASGDTGELFF. The CDR3 nucleotides read TGTGCCATCGCTAGGGGGGCTAGCGGTGACACCGGGGAGCTGTTTTTT.

The chain has TRBV6-1 and TRBJ2-2; TRBD1 agrees at 7 bases. Germline CDR1 is MNHNS and CDR2 is SASEGT. The CDR3 is 14 amino acids. Trimming cost V 6 bases and J 2 bases; bases outside gene matches: 3. The CDR3 region is CASSPGGNTGELFF. Here the CDR3 DNA reads TGTGCCAGCAGCCCAGGGGGTAACACCGGGGAGCTGTTTTTT.

There are many counts of this clonotype. The chain combines TRBV5-1 with TRBJ1-1; tentative D call: TRBD1 (5 bases). CDR3 length: 16 amino acids. V shed 0 bases and J shed 1 base, with 13 bases lying between them. The germline V gene encodes CDR1 SGHRS and CDR2 YFSETQ. The CDR3 sequence is CASSLEGPGGNTEAFF. The CDR3, as DNA: TGCGCCAGCAGCTTGGAAGGCCCCGGGGGGAACACTGAAGCTTTCTTT.

This clonotype appeared a single time. A much larger clone differs by one base, so this may be a read error. The chain is built from TRBV6-6 and TRBJ1-2; TRBD1 might be the D (6 bases). V lost 5 bases, J lost 9 bases, and 13 bases lay in between. Germline V lookup: CDR1 MNHNY, CDR2 SVGAGI (reference sequence). The CDR3 sequence is 12 residues long. CDR3 bases: TGTGCCAGCAGTGCTACAGGGAATAGCTACACCTTC. This sequence encodes CASSATGNSYTF.

This clonotype came up a few times. The V call is TRBV6-2 or TRBV6-3, the J call TRBJ1-5; D perhaps matches TRBD1 (6 bases). CDR3 length equals 15 residues. The germline CDR1 and CDR2 sequences are MNHEY and SVGEGT. Trimming took off 6 bases at V and 4 bases at J, with 16 bases between the two ends. The CDR3, as DNA: TGTGCCAGCAGAACACGTGGAGGGGGGAATCAGCCCCAGCATTTT. Protein sequence: CASRTRGGGNQPQHF.